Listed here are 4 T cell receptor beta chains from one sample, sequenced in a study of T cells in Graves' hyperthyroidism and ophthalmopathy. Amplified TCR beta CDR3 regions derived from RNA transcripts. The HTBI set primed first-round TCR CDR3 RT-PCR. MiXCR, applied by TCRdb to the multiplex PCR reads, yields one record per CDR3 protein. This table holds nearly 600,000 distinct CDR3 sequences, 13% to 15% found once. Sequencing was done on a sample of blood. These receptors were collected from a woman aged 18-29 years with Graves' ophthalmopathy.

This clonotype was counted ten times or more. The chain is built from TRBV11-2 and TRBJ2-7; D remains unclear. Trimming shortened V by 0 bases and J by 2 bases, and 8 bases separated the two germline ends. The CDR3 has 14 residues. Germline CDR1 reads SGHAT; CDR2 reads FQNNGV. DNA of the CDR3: TGTGCCAGCAGCTTAGAAGGCAGGACCTACGAGCAGTACTTC. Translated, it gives CASSLEGRTYEQYF.

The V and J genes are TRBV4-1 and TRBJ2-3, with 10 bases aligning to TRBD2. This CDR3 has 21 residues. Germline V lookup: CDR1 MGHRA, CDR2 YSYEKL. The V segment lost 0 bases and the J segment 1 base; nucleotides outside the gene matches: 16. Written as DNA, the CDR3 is TGCGCCAGCAGCCAAGATTATGCTAGCGGGAGTTATGAGAGCGGCACAGATACGCAGTATTTT. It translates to CASSQDYASGSYESGTDTQYF.

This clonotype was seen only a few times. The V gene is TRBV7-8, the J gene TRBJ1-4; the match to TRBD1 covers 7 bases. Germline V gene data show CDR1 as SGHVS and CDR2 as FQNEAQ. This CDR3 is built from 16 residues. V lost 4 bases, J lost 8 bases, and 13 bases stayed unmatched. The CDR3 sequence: CASSSPGQTHPEKLFF. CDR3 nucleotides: TGTGCCAGCAGCTCGCCGGGACAGACTCATCCGGAAAAACTGTTTTTT.

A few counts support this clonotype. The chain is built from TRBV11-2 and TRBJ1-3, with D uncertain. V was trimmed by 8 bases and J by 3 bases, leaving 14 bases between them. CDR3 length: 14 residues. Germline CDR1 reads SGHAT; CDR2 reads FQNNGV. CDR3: CASSRLGGGNTIYF. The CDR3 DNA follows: TGTGCCAGCTCGAGATTGGGCGGTGGAAACACCATATATTTT.